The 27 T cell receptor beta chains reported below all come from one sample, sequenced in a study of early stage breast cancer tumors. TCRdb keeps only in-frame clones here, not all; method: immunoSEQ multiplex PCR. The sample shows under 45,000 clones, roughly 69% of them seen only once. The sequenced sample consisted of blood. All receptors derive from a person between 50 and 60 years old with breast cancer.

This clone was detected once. In nucleotides, the CDR3 is TGTGCCAGCAGCCTTGGACAGGGGGCATCCTACAATGAGCAGTTCTTC. Residues: CASSLGQGASYNEQFF. This chain uses TRBV16 with TRBJ2-1, with 11 bases that match TRBD1. The CDR3 extends over 16 amino acids. The V segment lost 4 bases and the J segment 1 base; nucleotides outside the gene matches: 3. The germline V gene has CDR1 KGHSY and CDR2 FQNENV.

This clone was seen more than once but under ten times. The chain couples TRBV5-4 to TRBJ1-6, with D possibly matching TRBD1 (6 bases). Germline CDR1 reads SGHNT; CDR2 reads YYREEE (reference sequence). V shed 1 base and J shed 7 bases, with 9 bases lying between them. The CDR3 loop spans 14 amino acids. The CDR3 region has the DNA TGTGCCAGCAGCTTGACAGGGCGGAATTCACCCCTCCACTTT. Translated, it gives CASSLTGRNSPLHF. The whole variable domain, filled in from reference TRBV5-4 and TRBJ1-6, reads ETGVTQSPTHLIKTRGQQVTLRCSSQSGHNTVSWYQQALGQGPQFIFQYYREEENGRGNFPPRFSGLQFPNYSSELNVNALELDDSALYLCASSLTGRNSPLHFGNGTRLTVT.

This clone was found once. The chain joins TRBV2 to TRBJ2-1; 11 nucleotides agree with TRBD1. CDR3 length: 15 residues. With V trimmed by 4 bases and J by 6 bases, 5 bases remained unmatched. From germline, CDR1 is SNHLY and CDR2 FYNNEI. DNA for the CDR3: TGTGCCAGCAGTGGGGACAGGGGGACAGGCAATGAGCAGTTCTTC. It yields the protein CASSGDRGTGNEQFF.

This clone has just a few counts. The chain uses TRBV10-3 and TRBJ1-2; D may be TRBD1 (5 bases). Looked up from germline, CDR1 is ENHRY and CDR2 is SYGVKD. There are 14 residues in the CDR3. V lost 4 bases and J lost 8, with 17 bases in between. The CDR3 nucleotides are TGTGCCATCAGTGTGCAGGGCCGGAGTAGAGGCTACACCTTC. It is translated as CAISVQGRSRGYTF.

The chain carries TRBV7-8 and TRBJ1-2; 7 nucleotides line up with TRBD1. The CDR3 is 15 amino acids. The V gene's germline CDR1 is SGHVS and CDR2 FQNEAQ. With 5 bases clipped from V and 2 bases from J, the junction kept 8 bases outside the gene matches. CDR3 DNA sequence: TGTGCCAGCAGCCCGGGAGAGGGGGCGAACTATGGCTACACCTTC. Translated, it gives CASSPGEGANYGYTF.

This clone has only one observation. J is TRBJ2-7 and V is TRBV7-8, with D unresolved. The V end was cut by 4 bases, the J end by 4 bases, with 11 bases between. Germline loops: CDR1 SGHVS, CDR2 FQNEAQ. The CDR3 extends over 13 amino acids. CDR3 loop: CASSSETLYEQYF. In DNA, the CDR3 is TGTGCCAGCAGCTCAGAAACCCTTTACGAGCAGTACTTC. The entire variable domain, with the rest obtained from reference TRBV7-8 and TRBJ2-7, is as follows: GAGVSQSPRYKVAKRGQDVALRCDPISGHVSLFWYQQALGQGPEFLTYFQNEAQLDKSGLPSDRFFAERPEGSVSTLKIQRTQQEDSAVYLCASSSETLYEQYFGPGTRLTVT.

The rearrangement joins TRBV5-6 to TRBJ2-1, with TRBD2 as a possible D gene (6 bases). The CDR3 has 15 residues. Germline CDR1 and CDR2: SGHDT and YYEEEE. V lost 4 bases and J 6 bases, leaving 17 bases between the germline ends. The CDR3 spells CASSIRALASNEQFF. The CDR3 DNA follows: TGTGCCAGCAGCATTAGGGCTCTAGCGAGCAATGAGCAGTTCTTC.

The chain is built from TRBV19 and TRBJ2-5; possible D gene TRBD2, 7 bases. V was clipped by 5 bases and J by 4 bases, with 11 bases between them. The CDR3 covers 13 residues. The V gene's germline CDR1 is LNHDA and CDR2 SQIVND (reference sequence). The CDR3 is CASSPGGPETQYF. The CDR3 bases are TGTGCCAGTAGTCCCGGGGGGCCAGAGACCCAGTACTTC.

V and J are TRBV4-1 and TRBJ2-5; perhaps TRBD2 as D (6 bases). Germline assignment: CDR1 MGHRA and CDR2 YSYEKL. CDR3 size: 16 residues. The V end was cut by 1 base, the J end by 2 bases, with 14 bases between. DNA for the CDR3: TGCGCCAGCAGCCAAGGATCGGGAGCGCCACAAGAGACCCAGTACTTC. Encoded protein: CASSQGSGAPQETQYF.

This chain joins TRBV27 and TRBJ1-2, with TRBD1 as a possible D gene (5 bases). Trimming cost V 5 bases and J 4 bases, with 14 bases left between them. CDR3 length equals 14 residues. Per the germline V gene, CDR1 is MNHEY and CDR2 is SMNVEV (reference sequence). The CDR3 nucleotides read TGTGCCAGCAGTCCGACCCAGGGTCGCTATGGCTACACCTTC. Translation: CASSPTQGRYGYTF.

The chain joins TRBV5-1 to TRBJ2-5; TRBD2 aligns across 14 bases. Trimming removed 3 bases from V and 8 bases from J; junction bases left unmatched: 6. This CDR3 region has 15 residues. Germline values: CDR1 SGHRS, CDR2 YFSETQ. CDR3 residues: CASSSGLAGGSTQYF. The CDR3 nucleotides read TGCGCCAGCAGCTCCGGACTAGCGGGGGGTAGTACCCAGTACTTC.

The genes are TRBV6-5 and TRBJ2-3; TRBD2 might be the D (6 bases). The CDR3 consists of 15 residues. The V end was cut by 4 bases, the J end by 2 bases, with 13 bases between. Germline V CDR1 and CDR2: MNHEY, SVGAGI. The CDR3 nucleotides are TGTGCCAGCAGTTCCCGGCGGGGACCCACAGATACGCAGTATTTT. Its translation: CASSSRRGPTDTQYF.

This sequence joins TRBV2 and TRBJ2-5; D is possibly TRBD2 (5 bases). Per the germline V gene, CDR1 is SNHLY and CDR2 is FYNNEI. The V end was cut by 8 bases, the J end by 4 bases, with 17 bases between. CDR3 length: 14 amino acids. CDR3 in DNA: TGTGCCAGCCGATCATCGGGATTTGTAGAGACCCAGTACTTC. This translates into CASRSSGFVETQYF.

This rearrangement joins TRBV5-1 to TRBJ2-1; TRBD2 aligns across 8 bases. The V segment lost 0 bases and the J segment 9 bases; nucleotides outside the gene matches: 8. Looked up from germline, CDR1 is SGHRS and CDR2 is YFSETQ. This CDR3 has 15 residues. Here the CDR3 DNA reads TGCGCCAGCAGCTTGGTTCCGGGAGGGCGTGGTGAGCAGTTCTTC. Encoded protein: CASSLVPGGRGEQFF.

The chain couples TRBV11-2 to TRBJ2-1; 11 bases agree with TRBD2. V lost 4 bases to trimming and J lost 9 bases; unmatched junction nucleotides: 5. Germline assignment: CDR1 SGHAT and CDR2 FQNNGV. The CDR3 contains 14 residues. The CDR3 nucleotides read TGTGCCAGCAGCTCGGGACTAGCGGTGGGTGAGCAGTTCTTC. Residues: CASSSGLAVGEQFF.

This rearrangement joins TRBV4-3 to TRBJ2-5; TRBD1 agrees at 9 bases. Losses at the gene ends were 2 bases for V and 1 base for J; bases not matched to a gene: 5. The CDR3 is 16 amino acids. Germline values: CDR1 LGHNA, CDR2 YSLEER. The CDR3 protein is CASSQTGTGFQETQYF. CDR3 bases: TGCGCCAGCAGCCAAACCGGGACAGGGTTCCAAGAGACCCAGTACTTC.

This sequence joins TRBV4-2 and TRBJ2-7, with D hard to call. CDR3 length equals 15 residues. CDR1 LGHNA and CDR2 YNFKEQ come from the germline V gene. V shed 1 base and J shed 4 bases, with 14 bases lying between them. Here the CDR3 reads CASSQGSSGLYEQYF. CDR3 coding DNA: TGTGCCAGCAGCCAAGGGAGCTCGGGTTTGTACGAGCAGTACTTC.

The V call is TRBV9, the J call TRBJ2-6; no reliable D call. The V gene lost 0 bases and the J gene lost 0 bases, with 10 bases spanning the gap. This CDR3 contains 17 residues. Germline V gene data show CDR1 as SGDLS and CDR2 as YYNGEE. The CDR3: CASSVDPKSSGANVLTF. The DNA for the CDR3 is TGTGCCAGCAGCGTAGACCCGAAGAGCTCTGGGGCCAACGTCCTGACTTTC.

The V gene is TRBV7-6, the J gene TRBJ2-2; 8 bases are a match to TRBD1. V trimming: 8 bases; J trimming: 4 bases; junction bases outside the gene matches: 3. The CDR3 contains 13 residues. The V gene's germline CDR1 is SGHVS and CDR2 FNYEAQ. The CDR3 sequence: CASGDRSTGELFF. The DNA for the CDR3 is TGTGCCAGCGGGGACAGGTCCACCGGGGAGCTGTTTTTT. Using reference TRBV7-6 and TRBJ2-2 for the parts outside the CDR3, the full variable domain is GAGVSQSPRYKVTKRGQDVALRCDPISGHVSLYWYRQALGQGPEFLTYFNYEAQQDKSGLPNDRFSAERPEGSISTLTIQRTEQRDSAMYRCASGDRSTGELFFGEGSRLTVL.

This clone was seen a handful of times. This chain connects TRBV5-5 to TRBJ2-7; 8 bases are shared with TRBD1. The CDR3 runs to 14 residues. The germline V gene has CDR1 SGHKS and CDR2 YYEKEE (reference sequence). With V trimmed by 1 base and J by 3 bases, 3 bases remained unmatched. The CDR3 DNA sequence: TGTGCCAGCAGCTTGCCAGGGGGCTTCTACGAGCAGTACTTC. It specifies CASSLPGGFYEQYF.

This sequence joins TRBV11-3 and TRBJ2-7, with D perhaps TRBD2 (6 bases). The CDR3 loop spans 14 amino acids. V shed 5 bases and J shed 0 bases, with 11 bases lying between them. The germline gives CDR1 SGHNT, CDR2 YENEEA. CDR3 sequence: CASSARGDSYEQYF. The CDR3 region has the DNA TGTGCCAGCAGCGCTCGCGGGGACTCCTACGAGCAGTACTTC.

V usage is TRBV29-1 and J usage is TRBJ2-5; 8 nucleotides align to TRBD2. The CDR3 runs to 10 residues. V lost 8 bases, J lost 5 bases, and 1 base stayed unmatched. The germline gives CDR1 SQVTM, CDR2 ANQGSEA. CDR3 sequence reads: CSSGGETQYF. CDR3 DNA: TGCAGCTCGGGGGGGGAGACCCAGTACTTC. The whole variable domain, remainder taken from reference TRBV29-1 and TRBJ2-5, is SAVISQKPSRDICQRGTSLTIQCQVDSQVTMMFWYRQQPGQSLTLIATANQGSEATYESGFVIDKFPISRPNLTFSTLTVSNMSPEDSSIYLCSSGGETQYFGPGTRLLVL.

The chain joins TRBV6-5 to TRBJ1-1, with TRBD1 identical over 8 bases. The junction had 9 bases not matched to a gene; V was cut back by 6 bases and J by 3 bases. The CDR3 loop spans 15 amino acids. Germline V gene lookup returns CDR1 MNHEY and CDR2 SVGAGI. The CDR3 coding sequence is TGTGCCAGCAGCCGGGTCACAGGGGGGCACACTGAAGCTTTCTTT. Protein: CASSRVTGGHTEAFF.

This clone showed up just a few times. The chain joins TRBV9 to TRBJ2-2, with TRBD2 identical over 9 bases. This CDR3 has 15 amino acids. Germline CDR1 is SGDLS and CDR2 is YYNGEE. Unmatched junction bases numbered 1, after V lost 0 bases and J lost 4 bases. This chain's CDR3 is CASSVVSGGTGELFF. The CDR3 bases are TGTGCCAGCAGCGTAGTTAGCGGGGGCACCGGGGAGCTGTTTTTT.

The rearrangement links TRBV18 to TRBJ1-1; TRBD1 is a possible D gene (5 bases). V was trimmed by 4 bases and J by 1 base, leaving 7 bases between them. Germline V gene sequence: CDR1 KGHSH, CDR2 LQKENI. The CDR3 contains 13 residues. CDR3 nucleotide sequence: TGTGCCAGCTCACAGGGGAAGAACACTGAAGCTTTCTTT. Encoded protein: CASSQGKNTEAFF.

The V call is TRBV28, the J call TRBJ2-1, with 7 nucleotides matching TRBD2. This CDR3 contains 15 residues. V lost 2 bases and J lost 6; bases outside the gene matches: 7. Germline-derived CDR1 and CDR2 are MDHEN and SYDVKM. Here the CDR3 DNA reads TGTGCCAGCAGTTTAGGCGGGAGTTCAAGCAATGAGCAGTTCTTC. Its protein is CASSLGGSSSNEQFF.

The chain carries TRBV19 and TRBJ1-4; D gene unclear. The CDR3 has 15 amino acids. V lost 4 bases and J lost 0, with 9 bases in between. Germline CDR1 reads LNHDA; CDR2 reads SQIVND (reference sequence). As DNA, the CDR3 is TGTGCCAGTAGTAAGAATAGTGCAACTAATGAAAAACTGTTTTTT. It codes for CASSKNSATNEKLFF.